The sequence of this TCR beta chain was determined in a study of blood T cell repertoires in COVID-19. Overall study: PBMCs, B-cell-depleted T cells, or T cells were the source of the cDNA or gDNA that made up the material.

Produced via immunoSEQ multiplex PCR; TCRdb's table is partial and in-frame only. The sample yields some 150,000 clones, around 84% seen once. V was pared by 7 bases and J by 4 bases, with 14 bases between. The CDR3 consists of 15 residues. Germline loops: CDR1 MDHEN, CDR2 SYDVKM. Individuals drawn from 24 US areas were roughly 18 to 100 years old. Self-reported history from a screening survey and questionnaire set each donor's cohort. Either two negative PCRs, clearance, or symptom resolution qualified Cohort 3 donors as recovered. The receptor comes from a man aged 50-60 years who had recovered from COVID-19. This chain joins TRBV28 and TRBJ1-6, with a possible D match to TRBD1 (5 bases). The sample comprised PBMCs or T cells enriched from blood (not recorded which). CDR3 coding DNA: TGTGCCAGCAAAACTCCGACAGCATATAATTCACCCCTCCACTTT. Translated: CASKTPTAYNSPLHF. The full variable domain, rest sourced from reference TRBV28 and TRBJ1-6, is DVKVTQSSRYLVKRTGEKVFLECVQDMDHENMFWYRQDPGLGLRLIYFSYDVKMKEKGDIPEGYSVSREKKERFSLILESASTNQTSMYLCASKTPTAYNSPLHFGNGTRLTVT.